This TCR beta chain was recovered during a study of shared clonotypes between healthy human individuals. Profiled with immunoSEQ multiplex PCR; TCRdb holds only in-frame clones, not every one. The data contain hundreds of thousands of clones, 95% of them singletons. Naive CD8 cells, CD45RO-negative and positively selected for CCR7, excluded terminally differentiated effector memory CD45RA+ cells. Donors comprised only Caucasian adults living in Nashville, Tennessee. The germline gives CDR1 SQVTM, CDR2 ANQGSEA. Trimming stripped 5 bases from V and 3 bases from J, with 14 bases between. This CDR3 contains 13 residues. This clone has only one observation.

Sequenced material: naive CD8+ T cells sorted from blood. This receptor was obtained from a woman aged 25 to 39 in good health. The chain has TRBV29-1 and TRBJ2-7, with a weak D call TRBD2 (5 bases). The CDR3 DNA follows: TGCAGCGTTCTGGCGGGCCCTGTCTACGAGCAGTACTTC. Encoded protein: CSVLAGPVYEQYF.